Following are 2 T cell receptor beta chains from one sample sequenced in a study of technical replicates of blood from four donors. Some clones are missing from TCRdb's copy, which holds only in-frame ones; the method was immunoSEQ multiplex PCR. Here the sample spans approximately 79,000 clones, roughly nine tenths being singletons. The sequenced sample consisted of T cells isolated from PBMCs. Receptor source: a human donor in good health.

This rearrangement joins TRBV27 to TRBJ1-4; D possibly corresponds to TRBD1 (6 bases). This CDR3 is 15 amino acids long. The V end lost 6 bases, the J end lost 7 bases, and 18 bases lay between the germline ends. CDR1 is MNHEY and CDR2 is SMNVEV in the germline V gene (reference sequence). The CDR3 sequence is CASSPNRDIFEKLFF. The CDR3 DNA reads TGTGCCAGCAGCCCCAACCGGGACATCTTTGAAAAACTGTTTTTT.

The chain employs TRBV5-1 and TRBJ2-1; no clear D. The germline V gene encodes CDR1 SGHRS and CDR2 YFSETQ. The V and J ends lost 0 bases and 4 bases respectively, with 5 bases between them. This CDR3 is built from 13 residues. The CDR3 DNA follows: TGCGCCAGCAGCTTGGATCAATACAATGAGCAGTTCTTC. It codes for CASSLDQYNEQFF.